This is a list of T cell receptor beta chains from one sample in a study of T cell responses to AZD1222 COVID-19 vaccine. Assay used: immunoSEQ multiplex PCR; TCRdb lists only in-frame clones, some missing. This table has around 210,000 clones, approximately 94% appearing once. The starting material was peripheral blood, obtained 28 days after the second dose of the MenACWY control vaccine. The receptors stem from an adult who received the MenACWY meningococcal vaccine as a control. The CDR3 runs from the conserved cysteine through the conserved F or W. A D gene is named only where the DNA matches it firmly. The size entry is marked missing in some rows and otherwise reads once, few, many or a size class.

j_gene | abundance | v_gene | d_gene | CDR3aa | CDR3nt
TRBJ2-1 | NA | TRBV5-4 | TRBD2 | CASSLLSGGIYNEQFF | TGTGCCAGCAGCCTTCTGTCGGGGGGGATTTACAATGAGCAGTTCTTC
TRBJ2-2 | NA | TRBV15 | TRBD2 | CATSRERELAGELFF | TGTGCCACCAGCAGAGAGCGGGAGCTTGCCGGGGAGCTGTTTTTT
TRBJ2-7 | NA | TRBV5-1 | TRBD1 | CASSMGQPTYEQYF | TGCGCCAGCAGCATGGGACAGCCTACCTACGAGCAGTACTTC
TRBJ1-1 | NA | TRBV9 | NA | CASSVDLNTEAFF | TGTGCCAGCAGCGTAGACCTGAACACTGAAGCTTTCTTT
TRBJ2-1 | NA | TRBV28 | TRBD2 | CASSLWGGRARNEQFF | TGTGCCAGCAGTTTATGGGGCGGGAGGGCCAGGAATGAGCAGTTCTTC
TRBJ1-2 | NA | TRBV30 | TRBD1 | CAWSEEYRGGYTF | TGTGCCTGGAGTGAAGAATACAGGGGTGGCTACACCTTC
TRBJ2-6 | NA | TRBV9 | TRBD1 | CASSATGTGFSGANVLTF | TGTGCCAGCAGCGCGACCGGGACAGGATTCTCTGGGGCCAACGTCCTGACTTTC
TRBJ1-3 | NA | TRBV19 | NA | CASIHPTGVSGNTIYF | TGTGCCAGTATTCATCCGACGGGCGTCTCTGGAAACACCATATATTTT
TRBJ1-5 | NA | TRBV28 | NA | CATQESNQPQHF | TGTGCCACCCAGGAAAGCAATCAGCCCCAGCATTTT
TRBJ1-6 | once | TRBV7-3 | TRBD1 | CASSPGQGPRSPLHF | TGTGCCAGCAGCCCGGGACAGGGACCGCGTTCACCCCTCCACTTT
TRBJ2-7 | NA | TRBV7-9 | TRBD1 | CASSLEGQGGYEQYF | TGTGCCAGCAGCTTAGAGGGACAGGGGGGCTACGAGCAGTACTTC
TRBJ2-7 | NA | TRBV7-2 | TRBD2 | CASSTSGGLDQYF | TGTGCCAGCAGCACGTCGGGGGGGCTTGATCAGTACTTC
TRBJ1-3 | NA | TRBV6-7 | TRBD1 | CASSYSTPPGQGNTIYF | TGTGCCAGCAGTTACTCGACCCCGCCGGGACAGGGAAACACCATATATTTT
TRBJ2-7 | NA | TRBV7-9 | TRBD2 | CASSLGLAGGYEQYF | TGTGCCAGCAGCCTGGGACTAGCGGGGGGCTACGAGCAGTACTTC
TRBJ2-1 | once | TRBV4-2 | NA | CASSQAGGRGSYNEQFF | TGTGCCAGCAGCCAAGCTGGCGGCCGGGGGTCCTACAATGAGCAGTTCTTC
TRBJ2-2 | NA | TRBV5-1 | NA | CASSLGRTGELFF | TGCGCCAGCAGCTTGGGGAGAACCGGGGAGCTGTTTTTT
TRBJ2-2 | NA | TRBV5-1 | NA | CASSPVVKLAGELFF | TGCGCCAGCAGCCCTGTGGTGAAACTTGCCGGGGAGCTGTTTTTT
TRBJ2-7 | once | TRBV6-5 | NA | CASSYHEEYYEQYF | TGTGCCAGCAGTTACCACGAAGAGTACTACGAGCAGTACTTC
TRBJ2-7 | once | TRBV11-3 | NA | CASSSSIYEQYF | TGTGCCAGCAGCTCTTCGATCTACGAGCAGTACTTC
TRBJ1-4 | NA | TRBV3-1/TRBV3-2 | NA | CASSKDWGLNEKLFF | TGTGCCAGCAGCAAAGACTGGGGTTTGAATGAAAAACTGTTTTTT
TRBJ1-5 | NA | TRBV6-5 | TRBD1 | CASSQGQGREPQHF | TGTGCCAGCAGTCAGGGACAGGGTAGGGAGCCCCAGCATTTT
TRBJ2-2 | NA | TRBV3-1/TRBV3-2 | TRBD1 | CASSPGGRGRTGELFF | TGTGCCAGCAGCCCTGGTGGCAGGGGGAGAACCGGGGAGCTGTTTTTT
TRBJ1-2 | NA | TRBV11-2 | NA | CASSWREEYGYTF | TGTGCCAGCAGCTGGAGGGAGGAATATGGCTACACCTTC
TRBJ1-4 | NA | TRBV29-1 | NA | CSVGHAREKLFF | TGCAGCGTTGGTCACGCTCGGGAAAAACTGTTTTTT
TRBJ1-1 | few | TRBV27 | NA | CASSLGDDLNTEAFF | TGTGCCAGCAGTTTAGGGGACGATTTGAACACTGAAGCTTTCTTT
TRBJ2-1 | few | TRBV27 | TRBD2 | CASSWGLAGLGEQFF | TGTGCCAGCAGTTGGGGGCTAGCGGGACTGGGGGAGCAGTTCTTC
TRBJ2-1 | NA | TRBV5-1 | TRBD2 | CASSLVSGGVWNEQFF | TGCGCCAGCAGCTTGGTGAGCGGGGGGGTATGGAATGAGCAGTTCTTC
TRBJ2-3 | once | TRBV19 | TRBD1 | CASSIGQGEDTQYF | TGTGCCAGTAGTATCGGACAGGGTGAAGATACGCAGTATTTT
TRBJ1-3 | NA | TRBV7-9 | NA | CASSSLWSGNTIYF | TGTGCCAGCAGCTCTCTATGGTCTGGAAACACCATATATTTT
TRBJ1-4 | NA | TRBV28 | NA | CASSRGEGTNEKLFF | TGTGCCAGCAGCCGCGGGGAAGGGACTAATGAAAAACTGTTTTTT
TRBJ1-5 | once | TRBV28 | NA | CASRPWGGQGSNQPQHF | TGTGCCAGCAGACCCTGGGGGGGGCAGGGAAGCAATCAGCCCCAGCATTTT
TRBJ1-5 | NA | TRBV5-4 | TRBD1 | CASSSGQGANQPQHF | TGTGCCAGCAGCTCGGGACAGGGGGCCAATCAGCCCCAGCATTTT
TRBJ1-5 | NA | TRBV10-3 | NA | CAIRSVRASNQPQHF | TGTGCCATCAGGAGCGTTCGGGCATCTAATCAGCCCCAGCATTTT
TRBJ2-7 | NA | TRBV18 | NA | CASSPRDKAYEQYF | TGTGCCAGCTCACCGCGGGACAAAGCCTACGAGCAGTACTTC
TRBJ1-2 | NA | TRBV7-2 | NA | CASSLAGGRTVDGYGYTF | TGTGCCAGCAGCTTAGCTGGGGGTAGGACTGTTGATGGATATGGCTACACCTTC
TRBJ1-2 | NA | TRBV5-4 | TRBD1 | CASSPGTGRGYTF | TGTGCCAGCAGCCCGGGGACAGGGAGAGGCTACACCTTC
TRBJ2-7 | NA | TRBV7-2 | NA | CASGQWGEQYF | TGTGCCAGCGGCCAATGGGGGGAGCAGTACTTC
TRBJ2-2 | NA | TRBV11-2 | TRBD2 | CASSLVAGGVGELFF | TGTGCCAGCAGCTTAGTAGCGGGAGGGGTCGGGGAGCTGTTTTTT
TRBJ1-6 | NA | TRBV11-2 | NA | CASSLDSHGPNSPLHF | TGTGCCAGCAGCTTAGATTCCCACGGCCCTAATTCACCCCTCCACTTT
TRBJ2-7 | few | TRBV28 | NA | CASSWDRISSYEQYF | TGTGCCAGCAGTTGGGACCGCATAAGCTCCTACGAGCAGTACTTC
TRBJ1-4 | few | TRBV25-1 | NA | CASSGRAANEKLFF | TGTGCCAGCAGTGGCAGGGCTGCTAATGAAAAACTGTTTTTT
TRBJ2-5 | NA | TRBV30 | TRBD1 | CASNSGTGGRETQYF | TGTGCCTCCAACTCCGGGACAGGGGGCCGCGAGACCCAGTACTTC
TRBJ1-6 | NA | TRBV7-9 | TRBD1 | CASSLNPGQDFNSPLHF | TGTGCCAGCAGCTTAAACCCCGGACAGGACTTTAATTCACCCCTCCACTTT
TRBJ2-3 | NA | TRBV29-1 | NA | CSVSGRNTDTQYF | TGCAGCGTTTCGGGCAGAAACACAGATACGCAGTATTTT
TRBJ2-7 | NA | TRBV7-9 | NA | CASSSPGGSYEQYF | TGTGCCAGCAGCTCGCCGGGCGGTTCCTACGAGCAGTACTTC
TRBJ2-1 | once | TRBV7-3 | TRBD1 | CASSLSDRGHSNEQFF | TGTGCCAGCAGCCTAAGCGACAGGGGGCATTCCAATGAGCAGTTCTTC
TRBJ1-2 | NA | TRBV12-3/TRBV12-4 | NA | CASSLQGNYGYTF | TGTGCCAGCAGCCTACAGGGAAACTATGGCTACACCTTC
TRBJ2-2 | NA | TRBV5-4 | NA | CASSLARQNTGELFF | TGTGCCAGCAGCTTGGCCCGCCAGAACACCGGGGAGCTGTTTTTT
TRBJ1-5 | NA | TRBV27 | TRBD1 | CASSLSGTGDSNQPQHF | TGTGCCAGCAGTCTCTCCGGGACAGGGGATAGCAATCAGCCCCAGCATTTT
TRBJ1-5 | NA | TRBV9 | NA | CASSVGGDQWPQHF | TGTGCCAGCAGCGTAGGGGGCGACCAATGGCCCCAGCATTTT
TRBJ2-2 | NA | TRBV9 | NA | CASSGGSVNTGELFF | TGTGCCAGCAGCGGCGGGTCGGTGAACACCGGGGAGCTGTTTTTT
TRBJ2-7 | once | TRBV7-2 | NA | CASSLQAAAPYEQYF | TGTGCCAGCAGCTTACAAGCGGCGGCCCCCTACGAGCAGTACTTC
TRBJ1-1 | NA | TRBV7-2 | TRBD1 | CASSPMTGGTEAFF | TGTGCCAGCAGCCCAATGACAGGGGGCACTGAAGCTTTCTTT
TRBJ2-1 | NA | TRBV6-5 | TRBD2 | CASSLTSRNEQFF | TGTGCCAGCAGTTTGACTAGCCGCAATGAGCAGTTCTTC
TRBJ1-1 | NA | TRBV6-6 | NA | CASSGYLNTEAFF | TGTGCCAGCAGTGGATACTTGAACACTGAAGCTTTCTTT